One T cell receptor (beta chain) is described in this entry. Its binding antigen is unknown. No much larger clone is present one base from it, and per-base qualities are unavailable. Synovial fluid samples were matched to blood samples from the same ankylosing spondylitis patients. Instrument on record: Illumina HiSeq 2500. Quantitative 5'-RACE with molecular barcodes was used to prepare TCR beta libraries. Concerning the study's data processing: A new computational method, built on a probabilistic model of VDJ rearrangement, was used to identify disease-linked TCR variants. TCRdb redid the processing of the public reads, applying fastp at Q25 and MiXCR, and retained in-frame beta chains. When rows share a CDR3 protein, they turn into one entry using the most common DNA and genes. The V and J calls were not made by the authors but by TCRdb's processing. This sample holds roughly 68,000 distinct CDR3 sequences; 6% to 8% were observed only once. The ten largest clonotypes hold about 4.6% of the sample.

Including the terminal cysteine and phenylalanine, the CDR3 comprises 14 residues. The kept DNA is CDR3 alone, 42 bases in frame from the first base. The germline V end is reduced by 3 bases and the J end by 6 bases; junction bases left unmatched: 6. CDR1 MRHNA and CDR2 SNTAGT were looked up in the germline V gene. This specimen belongs to a study of CD8 T cells in ankylosing spondylitis listed by TCRdb under 2017. Some background on the complete study: The study profiled T cell receptor beta repertoires in healthy donors and ankylosing spondylitis patients to find disease-linked TCR variants. The full study cohort was made up of under 30 ankylosing spondylitis patients and fewer than 120 healthy donors. Peripheral blood samples were taken, and synovial fluid was additionally collected from ankylosing spondylitis patients.

Overall study outcomes, separate from this receptor: Some TCR beta motif variants had previously been reported in synovial fluid and blood of reactive arthritis patients, which suggested common disease-initiation mechanisms. Significant enrichment of the disease-linked clones was reported in matched synovial fluid samples from ankylosing spondylitis patients. A TCR beta motif made up of several highly homologous amino acid variants appeared to be characteristic of blood from ankylosing spondylitis patients. In peripheral blood, the disease-linked clones were found at relatively low frequencies and had a CD8+ phenotype.

The rearranged chain carries TRBV6-4 and TRBJ2-3, and 7 bases in between align with TRBD2. Source material: synovial fluid, either unsorted or a sorted T cell fraction (not recorded which). The TCR originated in a male donor with ankylosing spondylitis. The CDR3 loop reads CASSERGSYDTQYF. The sequenced DNA: TGTGCCAGCAGTGAGCGCGGGAGTTACGATACGCAGTATTTT.